The subject of this entry is one T cell receptor beta chain. The sample originates from a study of PD-L1 blockade in urothelial cancer. The germline CDR1 and CDR2 sequences are LNHDA and SQIVND (reference sequence). The CDR3 has 16 residues. V shed 6 bases and J 9 bases; nucleotides not matched to a gene: 11. Sequencing used immunoSEQ multiplex PCR; TCRdb keeps in-frame clones, though not all of them. The sample contains some 30,000 clones, about 88% of which appear only once. The source material was PBMCs, sampled around atezolizumab (anti-PD-L1) treatment. This TCR derives from a man aged 50-60 years with urothelial cancer. This chain uses TRBV19 with TRBJ1-6; TRBD1 matches 10 bases. In nucleotides, the CDR3 is TGTGCCAGTAGATCAACGACAGGGGGCCTAAGTTCACCCCTCCACTTT. Amino acids: CASRSTTGGLSSPLHF.